This record looks at one T cell receptor (beta chain) sequence and its context. Its antigen is as yet unknown. The read gets to within 3 residues of the CDR3 end, and the germline J gene fills in the rest. These data belong to a study of T cells in women clearing cervical HPV infection. Data came from immunoSEQ multiplex PCR; TCRdb stores just in-frame clones and leaves some out. The listing contains fewer than 20,000 clones. The V gene lost 5 bases and the J gene lost 4 bases, with 11 bases spanning the gap. This CDR3 is 13 amino acids long. Study-level points and caveats: Combining TCR richness with V gene abundances gave approximately 0.84 AUC. Repertoire richness, not evenness, was significantly elevated in CIN3+ cases versus controls.

The V call is TRBV12-3 or TRBV12-4, the J call TRBJ1-1; D perhaps matches TRBD1 (6 bases). The sequence came from a woman aged 18-70 years with a cervical HPV16 infection that either progressed to CIN3+ or cleared (not recorded which). Sample: blood buffy coat. The CDR3 sequence is CASSNTGFTEAFF. The sequenced part of the CDR3 DNA is TGTGCCAGCAGTAACACAGGGTTCACTGAA.